This record covers a single TCR beta chain. Its target is unknown. The use of a sample-barcoded 5' primer and a J-beta primer mix characterized a second PCR of roughly 6 to 11 cycles. TCRdb re-called the 5' RACE reads through MiXCR, storing one row per CDR3 protein. The profile shows approximately 1.5 million distinct CDR3 sequences, approximately 39% of them singletons. Investigators took ten milliliters of peripheral blood from every donor. The sample belongs to a study of blood T cells in healthy people across ages. Study-level findings and limits: Whereas aged donors had fewer naive CD4+ cells, long-lived donors had more of them and higher diversity. Among T cells, TCR beta diversity per million cells dropped roughly linearly as age rose.

The germline CDR1 and CDR2 sequences are SGHVS and FNYEAQ. This CDR3 is 15 amino acids long. The V gene lost 0 bases and the J gene lost 10 bases, with 16 bases spanning the gap. Sample: blood. This chain joins TRBV7-6 and TRBJ2-1; no firm D call. This receptor was taken from a woman aged 18 to 35 in good health. The chain's CDR3 is CASSLAGISTTEQFF. The CDR3 bases are TGTGCCAGCAGCTTAGCGGGGATTTCCACCACCGAGCAGTTCTTC. The complete variable domain, with remaining parts taken from reference TRBV7-6 and TRBJ2-1, reads GAGVSQSPRYKVTKRGQDVALRCDPISGHVSLYWYRQALGQGPEFLTYFNYEAQQDKSGLPNDRFSAERPEGSISTLTIQRTEQRDSAMYRCASSLAGISTTEQFFGPGTRLTVL.